The text below deals with one T cell receptor beta chain. Per germline, CDR1 KGHSH and CDR2 LQKENI. This CDR3 is 12 amino acids long. V was pared by 2 bases and J by 7 bases, with 9 bases between. This entry is derived from a study of CD8+ T cells in alopecia areata. Study information: Treated patients received oral tofacitinib, 5 to 10 mg twice daily.

TCR sequencing used cDNA made by reverse transcription of extracted RNA. Some clones are missing from TCRdb's copy, which holds only in-frame ones; the method was immunoSEQ multiplex PCR. The table has tens of thousands of clones, 45% to 55% seen once. Peripheral blood samples and lesional scalp punch biopsies were obtained from alopecia areata patients. Sequences were derived from CD8+ T cells sorted from blood, sampled at week 0. J is TRBJ2-7 and V is TRBV18; D is ambiguous. This receptor was identified in a human donor with alopecia areata. CDR3 DNA sequence: TGTGCCAGCTCACCAGAGCTTCGGGAGCAGTACTTC. Its protein is CASSPELREQYF.